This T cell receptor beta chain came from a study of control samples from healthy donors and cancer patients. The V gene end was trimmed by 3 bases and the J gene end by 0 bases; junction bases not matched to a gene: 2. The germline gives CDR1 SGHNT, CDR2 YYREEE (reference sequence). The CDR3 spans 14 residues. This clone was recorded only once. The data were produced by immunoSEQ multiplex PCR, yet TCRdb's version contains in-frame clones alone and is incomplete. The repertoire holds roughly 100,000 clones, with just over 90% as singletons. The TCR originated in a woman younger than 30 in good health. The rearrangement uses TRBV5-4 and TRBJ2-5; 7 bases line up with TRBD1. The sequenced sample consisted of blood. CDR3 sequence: CASSSGQYQETQYF. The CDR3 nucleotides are TGTGCCAGCAGCTCGGGACAGTACCAAGAGACCCAGTACTTC.